This T cell receptor beta chain originates from a study of blood T cell repertoires in COVID-19. About the research overall: Acute and convalescent COVID-19 specimens originated in the United States, Italy and Spain. Sources were T cells, B-cell-depleted T cells, or PBMCs; the material itself was cDNA or gDNA.

The germline V gene has CDR1 KGHDR and CDR2 SFDVKD. The J segment lost 0 bases and the V segment lost 4 bases, leaving 10 bases of the junction unmatched. The CDR3 loop spans 18 amino acids. Original processing methods: By means of reference gene primer amplification, nucleated cell counts were estimated. Generated by immunoSEQ multiplex PCR, the TCRdb table keeps only in-frame clones and is missing some. V and J calls and clone size are given by that table; D and trimming were obtained from the DNA. There are fewer than 250,000 clones in the sample; approximately 90% occur only once, and 1.1% lies in the top ten.

The chain carries TRBV24-1 and TRBJ2-1; 8 nucleotides match TRBD1. The sequence derives from a man aged 30-40 years with acute or convalescent COVID-19. The specimen was peripheral blood. The CDR3: CATSEAGTGRSSYNEQFF. The CDR3 bases are TGTGCCACCAGTGAAGCCGGGACAGGCCGTAGCTCCTACAATGAGCAGTTCTTC.